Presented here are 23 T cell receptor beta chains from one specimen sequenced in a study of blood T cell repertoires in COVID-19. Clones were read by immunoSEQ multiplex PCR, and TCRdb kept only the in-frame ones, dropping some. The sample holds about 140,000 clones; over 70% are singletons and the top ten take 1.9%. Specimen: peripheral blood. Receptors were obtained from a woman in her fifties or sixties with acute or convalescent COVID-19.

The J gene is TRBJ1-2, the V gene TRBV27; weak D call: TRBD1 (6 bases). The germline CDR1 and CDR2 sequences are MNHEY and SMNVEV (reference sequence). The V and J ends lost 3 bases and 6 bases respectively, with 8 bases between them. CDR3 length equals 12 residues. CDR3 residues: CASSFRGNGYTF. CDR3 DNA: TGTGCCAGCAGTTTCAGGGGAAATGGCTACACCTTC.

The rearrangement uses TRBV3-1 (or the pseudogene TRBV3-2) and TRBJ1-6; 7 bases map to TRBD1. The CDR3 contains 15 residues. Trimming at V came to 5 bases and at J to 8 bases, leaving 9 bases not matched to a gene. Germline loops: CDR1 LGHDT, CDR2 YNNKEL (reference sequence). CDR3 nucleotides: TGTGCCAGCAGCACGAGGGGACAGAGCTATTCACCCCTCCACTTT. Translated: CASSTRGQSYSPLHF.

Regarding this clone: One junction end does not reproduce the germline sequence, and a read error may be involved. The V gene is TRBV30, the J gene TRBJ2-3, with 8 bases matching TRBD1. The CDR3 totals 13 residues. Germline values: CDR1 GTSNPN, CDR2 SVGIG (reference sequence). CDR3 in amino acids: CARRGQGTDTQYF. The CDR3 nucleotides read TGTGCCCGGAGGGGACAGGGCACAGATACGCAGTATTTT.

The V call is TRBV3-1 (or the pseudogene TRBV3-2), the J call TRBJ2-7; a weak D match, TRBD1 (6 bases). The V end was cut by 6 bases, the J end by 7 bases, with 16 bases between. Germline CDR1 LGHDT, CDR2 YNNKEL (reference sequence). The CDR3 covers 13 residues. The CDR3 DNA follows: TGTGCCAGCAGGACAACAGGGTCGCGAGAGCAGTACTTC. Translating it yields CASRTTGSREQYF.

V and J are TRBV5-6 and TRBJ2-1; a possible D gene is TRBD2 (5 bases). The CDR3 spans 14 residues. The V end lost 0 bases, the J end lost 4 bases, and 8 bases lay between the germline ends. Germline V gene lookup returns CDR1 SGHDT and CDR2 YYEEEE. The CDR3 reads CASSLVGNYNEQFF. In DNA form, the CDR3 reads TGTGCCAGCAGCTTGGTCGGGAATTACAATGAGCAGTTCTTC.

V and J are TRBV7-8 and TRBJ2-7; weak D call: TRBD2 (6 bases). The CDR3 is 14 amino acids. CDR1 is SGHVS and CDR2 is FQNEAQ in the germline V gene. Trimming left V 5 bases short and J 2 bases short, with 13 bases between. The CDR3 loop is CASSPLAGTYEQYF. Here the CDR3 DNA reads TGTGCCAGCAGCCCCTTGGCGGGGACCTACGAGCAGTACTTC.

The CDR3 nucleotides read TGTGCCAGCAGTGAGTCGACAGGGTCAAATGAGCAGTTCTTC. Amino acid sequence: CASSESTGSNEQFF. The chain couples TRBV25-1 to TRBJ2-1, with 7 positions matching TRBD1. Trimming took 3 bases from V and 7 from J; bases not matched to a gene: 6. Germline V gene sequence: CDR1 MGHDK, CDR2 SYGVNS. The CDR3 length is 14 residues. The full variable domain, completed using reference TRBV25-1 and TRBJ2-1, is EADIYQTPRYLVIGTGKKITLECSQTMGHDKMYWYQQDPGMELHLIHYSYGVNSTEKGDLSSESTVSRIRTEHFPLTLESARPSHTSQYLCASSESTGSNEQFFGPGTRLTVL.

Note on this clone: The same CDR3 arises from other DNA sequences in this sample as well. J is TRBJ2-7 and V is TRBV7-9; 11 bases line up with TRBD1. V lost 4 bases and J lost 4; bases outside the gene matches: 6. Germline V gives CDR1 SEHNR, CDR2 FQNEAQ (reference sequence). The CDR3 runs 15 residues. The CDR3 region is CASSSYRDRGYEQYF. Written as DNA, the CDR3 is TGTGCCAGCAGCTCATACCGGGACAGGGGGTACGAGCAGTACTTC.

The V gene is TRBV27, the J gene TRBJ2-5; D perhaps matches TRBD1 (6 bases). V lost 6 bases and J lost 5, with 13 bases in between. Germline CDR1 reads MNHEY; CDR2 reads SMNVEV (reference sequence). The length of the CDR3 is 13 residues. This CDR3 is CASSWGLGETQYF. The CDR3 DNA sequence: TGTGCCAGCAGCTGGGGGCTGGGGGAGACCCAGTACTTC.

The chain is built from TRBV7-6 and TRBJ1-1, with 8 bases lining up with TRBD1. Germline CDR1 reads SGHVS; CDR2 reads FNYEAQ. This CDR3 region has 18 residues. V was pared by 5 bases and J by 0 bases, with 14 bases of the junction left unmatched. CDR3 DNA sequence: TGTGCCAGCAGCCCCTTGATACAGGGGGGGAGGATGAACACTGAAGCTTTCTTT. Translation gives CASSPLIQGGRMNTEAFF.

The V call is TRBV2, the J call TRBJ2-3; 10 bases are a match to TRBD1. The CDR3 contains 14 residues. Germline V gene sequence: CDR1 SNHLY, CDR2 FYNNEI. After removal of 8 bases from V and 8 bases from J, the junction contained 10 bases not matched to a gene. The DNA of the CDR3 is TGTGCCAGCGGGAAGGACAGGGGGGAGGGTACGCAGTATTTT. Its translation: CASGKDRGEGTQYF.

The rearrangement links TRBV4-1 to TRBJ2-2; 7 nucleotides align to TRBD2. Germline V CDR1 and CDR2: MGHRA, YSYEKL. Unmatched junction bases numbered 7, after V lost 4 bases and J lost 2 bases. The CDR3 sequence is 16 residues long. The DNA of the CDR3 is TGCGCCAGCAGCCCAATAGCGGGCCGAAACACCGGGGAGCTGTTTTTT. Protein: CASSPIAGRNTGELFF.

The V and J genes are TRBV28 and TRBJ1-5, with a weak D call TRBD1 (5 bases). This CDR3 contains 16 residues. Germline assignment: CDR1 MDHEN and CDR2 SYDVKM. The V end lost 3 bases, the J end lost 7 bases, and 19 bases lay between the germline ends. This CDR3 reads CASSLRSLMGLQPQHF. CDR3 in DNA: TGTGCCAGCAGTTTGAGAAGCCTTATGGGGCTACAGCCCCAGCATTTT.

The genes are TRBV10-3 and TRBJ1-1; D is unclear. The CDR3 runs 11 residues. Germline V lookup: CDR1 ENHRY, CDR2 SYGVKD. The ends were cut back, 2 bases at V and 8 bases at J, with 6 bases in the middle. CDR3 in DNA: TGTGCCATCAGTGAGGGAGGGGAAGCTTTCTTT. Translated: CAISEGGEAFF.

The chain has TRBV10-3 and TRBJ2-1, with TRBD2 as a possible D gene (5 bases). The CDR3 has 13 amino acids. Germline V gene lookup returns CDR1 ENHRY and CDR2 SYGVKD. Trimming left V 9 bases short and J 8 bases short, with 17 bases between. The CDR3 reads CAILRRLGDEQFF. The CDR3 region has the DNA TGTGCCATACTCCGGAGGTTAGGCGATGAGCAGTTCTTC.

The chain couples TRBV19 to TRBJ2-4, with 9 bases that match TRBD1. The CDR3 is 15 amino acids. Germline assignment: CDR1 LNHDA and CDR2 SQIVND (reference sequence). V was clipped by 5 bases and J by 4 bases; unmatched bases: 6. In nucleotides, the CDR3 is TGTGCCAGTAGTGAACAGGGGGCTAAAAAAAACATTCAGTACTTC. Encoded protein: CASSEQGAKKNIQYF.

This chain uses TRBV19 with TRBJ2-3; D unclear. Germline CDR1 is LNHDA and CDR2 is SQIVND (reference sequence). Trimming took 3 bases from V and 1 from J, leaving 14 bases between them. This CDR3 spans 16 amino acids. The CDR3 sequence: CASSISPRWGTDTQYF. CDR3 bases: TGTGCCAGTAGTATTTCCCCGCGGTGGGGCACAGATACGCAGTATTTT.

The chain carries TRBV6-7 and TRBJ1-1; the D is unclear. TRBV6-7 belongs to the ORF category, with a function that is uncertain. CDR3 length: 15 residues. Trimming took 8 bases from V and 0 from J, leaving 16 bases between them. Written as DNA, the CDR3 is TGTGCCAGCCTCCCACCCCGGTCTATGAACACTGAAGCTTTCTTT. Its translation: CASLPPRSMNTEAFF.

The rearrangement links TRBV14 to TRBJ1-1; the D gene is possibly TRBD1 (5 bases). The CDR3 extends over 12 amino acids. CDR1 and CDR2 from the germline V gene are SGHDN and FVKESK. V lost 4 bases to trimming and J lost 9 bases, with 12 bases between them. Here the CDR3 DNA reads TGTGCCAGCAGCCCGACAGCGACACAAGCTTTCTTT. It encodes CASSPTATQAFF. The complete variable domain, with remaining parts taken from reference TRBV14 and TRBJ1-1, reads EAGVTQFPSHSVIEKGQTVTLRCDPISGHDNLYWYRRVMGKEIKFLLHFVKESKQDESGMPNNRFLAERTGGTYSTLKVQPAELEDSGVYFCASSPTATQAFFGQGTRLTVV.

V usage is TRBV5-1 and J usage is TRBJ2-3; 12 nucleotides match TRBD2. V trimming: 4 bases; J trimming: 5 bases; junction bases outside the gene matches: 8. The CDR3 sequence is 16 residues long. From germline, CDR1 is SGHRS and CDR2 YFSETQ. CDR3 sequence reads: CASSVTSGSRGDTQYF. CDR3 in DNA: TGCGCCAGCAGCGTGACTAGCGGGAGTAGGGGAGATACGCAGTATTTT.

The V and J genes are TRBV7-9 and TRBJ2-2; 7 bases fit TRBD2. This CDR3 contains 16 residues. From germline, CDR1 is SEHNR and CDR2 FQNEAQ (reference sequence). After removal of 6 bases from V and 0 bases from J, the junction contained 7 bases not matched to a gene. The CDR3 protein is CASSFSGPPNTGELFF. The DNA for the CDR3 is TGTGCCAGCAGTTTTAGCGGGCCCCCGAACACCGGGGAGCTGTTTTTT.

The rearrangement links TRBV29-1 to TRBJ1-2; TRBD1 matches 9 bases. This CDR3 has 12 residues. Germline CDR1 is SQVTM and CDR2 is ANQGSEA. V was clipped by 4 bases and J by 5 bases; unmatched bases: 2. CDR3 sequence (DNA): TGCAGCGTTGGGGGACAGGGTTATGGCTACACCTTC. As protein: CSVGGQGYGYTF.

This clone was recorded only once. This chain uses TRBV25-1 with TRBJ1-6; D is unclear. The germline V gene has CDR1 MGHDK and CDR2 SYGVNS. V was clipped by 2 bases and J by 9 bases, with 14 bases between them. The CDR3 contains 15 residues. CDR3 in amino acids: CASSELDREGSPLHF. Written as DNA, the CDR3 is TGTGCCAGCAGTGAACTAGATAGGGAGGGTTCACCCCTCCACTTT.